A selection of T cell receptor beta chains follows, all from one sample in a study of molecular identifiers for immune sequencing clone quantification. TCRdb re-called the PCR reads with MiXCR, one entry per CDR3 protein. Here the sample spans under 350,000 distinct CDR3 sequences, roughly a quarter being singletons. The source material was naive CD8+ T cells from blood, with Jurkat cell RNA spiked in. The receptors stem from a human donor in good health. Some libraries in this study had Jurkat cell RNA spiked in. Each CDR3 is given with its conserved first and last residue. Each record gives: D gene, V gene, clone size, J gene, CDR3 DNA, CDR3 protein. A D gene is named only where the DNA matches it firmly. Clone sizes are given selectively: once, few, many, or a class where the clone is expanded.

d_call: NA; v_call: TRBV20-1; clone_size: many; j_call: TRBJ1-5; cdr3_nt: TGCAGTACCCCAGGGGAGGACCAGCCCCAGCATTTT; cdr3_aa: CSTPGEDQPQHF
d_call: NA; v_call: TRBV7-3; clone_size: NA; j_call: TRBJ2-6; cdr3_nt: TGTGCCAGCAGCCCGGGACCGCGCATCTCTGGGGCCAACGTCCTGACTTTC; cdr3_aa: CASSPGPRISGANVLTF
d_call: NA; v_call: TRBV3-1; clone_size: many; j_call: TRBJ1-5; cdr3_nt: TGTGCCAGCAGCCAACAGGGGTATCAGCCCCAGCATTTT; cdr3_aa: CASSQQGYQPQHF
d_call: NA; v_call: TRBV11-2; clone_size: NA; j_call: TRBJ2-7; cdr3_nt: TGTGCCAGCAGCTTAGTCCACGCGCAGTACTTC; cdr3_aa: CASSLVHAQYF
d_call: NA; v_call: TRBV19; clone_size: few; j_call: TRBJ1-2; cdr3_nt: TGTGCCAGTAGGTTGGGGGCGATCGGCTACACCTTC; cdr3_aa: CASRLGAIGYTF
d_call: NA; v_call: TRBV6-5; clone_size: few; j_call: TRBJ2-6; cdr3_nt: TGTGCCAGCAGCCAATATGCACAGGGCGCCCCTAGTCCCTCTGGGGCCAACGTCCTGACTTTC; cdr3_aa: CASSQYAQGAPSPSGANVLTF
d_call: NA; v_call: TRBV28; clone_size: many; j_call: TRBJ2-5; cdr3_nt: TGTGCCAGCAGTGACATCCTGGAAGAGACCCAGTACTTC; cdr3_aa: CASSDILEETQYF
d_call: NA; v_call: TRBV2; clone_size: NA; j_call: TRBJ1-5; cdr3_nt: TGTGCCAGCAGTGTATCATGGGATCAGCCCCAGCATTTT; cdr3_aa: CASSVSWDQPQHF
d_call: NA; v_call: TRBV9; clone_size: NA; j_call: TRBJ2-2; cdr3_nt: TGTGCCAGCAGCGTAGATCAGGGGGAGGCCGGGGAGCTGTTTTTT; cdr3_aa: CASSVDQGEAGELFF
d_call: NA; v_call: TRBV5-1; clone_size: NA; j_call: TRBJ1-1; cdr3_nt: TGCGCCGGCAGCGGGCTTTTGAACACTGAAGCTTTCTTT; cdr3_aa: CAGSGLLNTEAFF
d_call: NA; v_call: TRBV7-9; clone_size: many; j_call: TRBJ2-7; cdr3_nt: TGTGCCAGCAGCTCGACTACAGCCTACGAGCAGTACTTC; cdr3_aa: CASSSTTAYEQYF
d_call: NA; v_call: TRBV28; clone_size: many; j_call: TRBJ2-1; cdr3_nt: TGTGCCAGCAGTTCACGTGGAAAGTTCAATGAGCAGTTCTTC; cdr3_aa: CASSSRGKFNEQFF
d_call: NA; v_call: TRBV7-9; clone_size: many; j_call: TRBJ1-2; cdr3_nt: TGTGCCAGCAGCTTTCAGGGGTCCCACTATGGCTACACCTTC; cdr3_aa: CASSFQGSHYGYTF
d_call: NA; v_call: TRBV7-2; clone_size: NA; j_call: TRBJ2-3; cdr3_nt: TGTGCCAGCAGCTTAGTGGCTACTGGCACAGATACGCAGTATTTT; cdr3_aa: CASSLVATGTDTQYF
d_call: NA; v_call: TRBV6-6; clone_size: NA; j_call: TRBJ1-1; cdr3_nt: TGTGCCAGCATATTTGGTTTTGGCACTGAAGCTTTCTTT; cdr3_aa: CASIFGFGTEAFF
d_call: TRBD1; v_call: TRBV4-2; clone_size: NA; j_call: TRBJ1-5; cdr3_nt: TGTGCCAACAGCCAAAACGACAGGGTCGGTCAGCCCCAGCATTTT; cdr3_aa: CANSQNDRVGQPQHF
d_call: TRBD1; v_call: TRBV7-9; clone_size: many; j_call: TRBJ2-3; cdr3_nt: TGTGCCAGCAGCCGCCCGACAGGGGAAGATACGCAGTATTTT; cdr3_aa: CASSRPTGEDTQYF
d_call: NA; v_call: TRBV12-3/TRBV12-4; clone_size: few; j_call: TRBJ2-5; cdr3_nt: TGTGCCAGCAGGGTGACAGTTGAAGAGACCCAGTACTTC; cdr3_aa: CASRVTVEETQYF
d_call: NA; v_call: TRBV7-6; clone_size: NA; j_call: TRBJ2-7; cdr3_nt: TGTGTCAGCAGCCCGTATCCGGACAGTTCCTCCTACGAGCAGTACTTC; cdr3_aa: CVSSPYPDSSSYEQYF
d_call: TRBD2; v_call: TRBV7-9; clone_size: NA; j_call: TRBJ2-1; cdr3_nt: TGTGCCAGCAGCTCCGGAGAACGACTAGCCTCCTACAATGAGCAGTTCTTC; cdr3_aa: CASSSGERLASYNEQFF
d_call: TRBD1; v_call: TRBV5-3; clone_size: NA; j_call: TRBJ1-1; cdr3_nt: TGTGCCAGCACCCAGGGGGCAGCGGACACTGAAGCTTTCTTT; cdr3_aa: CASTQGAADTEAFF
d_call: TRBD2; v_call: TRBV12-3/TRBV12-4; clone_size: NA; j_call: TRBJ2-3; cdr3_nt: TGTGCCAGCTGTAGCGGGGTGGGGGATACGCAGTATTTT; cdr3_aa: CASCSGVGDTQYF
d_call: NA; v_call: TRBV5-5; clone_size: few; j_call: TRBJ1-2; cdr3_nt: TGTGCCACCAGAACAGGAGAACTTTATGGCTACACCTTC; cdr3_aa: CATRTGELYGYTF
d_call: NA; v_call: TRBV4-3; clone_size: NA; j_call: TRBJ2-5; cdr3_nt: TGCGCCAGCAGCCAAGAGGTGACAGGACTAGGCGAGGGGACCCAGTACTTC; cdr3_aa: CASSQEVTGLGEGTQYF
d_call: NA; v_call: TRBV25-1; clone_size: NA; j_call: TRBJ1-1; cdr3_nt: TGTGCCAGCAGTGTAGGGGTTGGAGGCACTGAAGCTTTCTTT; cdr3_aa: CASSVGVGGTEAFF
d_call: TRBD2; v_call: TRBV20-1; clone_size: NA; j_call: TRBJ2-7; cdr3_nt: TGCAGTGCTAGAGGGTGGGAGGGCCTGTTGTACGAGCAGTACTTC; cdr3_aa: CSARGWEGLLYEQYF
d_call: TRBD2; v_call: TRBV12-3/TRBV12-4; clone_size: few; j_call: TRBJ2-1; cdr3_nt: TGTGCCAGCAGTCGAAGCGGGAACTCCTACAATGAGCAGTTCTTC; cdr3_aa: CASSRSGNSYNEQFF
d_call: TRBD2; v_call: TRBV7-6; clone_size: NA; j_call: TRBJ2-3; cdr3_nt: TGTGTCAGCAGCCAACCTAGCGGGGGGGCGTACACAGATACGCAGTATTTT; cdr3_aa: CVSSQPSGGAYTDTQYF
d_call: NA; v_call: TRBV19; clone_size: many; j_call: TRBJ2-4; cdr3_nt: TGTGCCAGTAGTATAGTTAGCAAAAACATTCAGTACTTC; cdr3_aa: CASSIVSKNIQYF
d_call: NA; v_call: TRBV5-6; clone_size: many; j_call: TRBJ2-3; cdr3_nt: TGTGCCAGCAGCTCCGACAACCCCACAGATACGCAGTATTTT; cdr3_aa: CASSSDNPTDTQYF
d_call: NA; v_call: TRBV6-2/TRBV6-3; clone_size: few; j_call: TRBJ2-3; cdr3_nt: TGTGCCAGCAGTTCCCTACGACGGGTTAGCACAGATACGCAGTATTTT; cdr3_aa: CASSSLRRVSTDTQYF
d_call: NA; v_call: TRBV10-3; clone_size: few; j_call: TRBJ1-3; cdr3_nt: TGTGCCATCAACCAGGGGAGGTCTGGAAACACCATATATTTT; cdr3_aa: CAINQGRSGNTIYF
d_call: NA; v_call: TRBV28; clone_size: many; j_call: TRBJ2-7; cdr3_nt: TGTGCCAGCAGTTCACTCCGGGATATCGGCACCGAGCAGTACTTC; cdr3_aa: CASSSLRDIGTEQYF
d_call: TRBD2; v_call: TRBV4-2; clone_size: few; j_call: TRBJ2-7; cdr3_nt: TGTGCCAGCGGCCAAGATTGGCTAGCGGGAGTCTACGAGCAGTACTTC; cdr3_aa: CASGQDWLAGVYEQYF
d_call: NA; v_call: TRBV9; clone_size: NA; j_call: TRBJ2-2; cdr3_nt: TGTGCCAGCAGCGGAGAGGCCGGGGAGCTGTTTTTT; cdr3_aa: CASSGEAGELFF
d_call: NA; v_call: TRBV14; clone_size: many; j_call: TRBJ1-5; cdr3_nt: TGTGCCAGCAGCCGGACCGGGGAGAGGGATCAGCCCCAGCATTTT; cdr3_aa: CASSRTGERDQPQHF
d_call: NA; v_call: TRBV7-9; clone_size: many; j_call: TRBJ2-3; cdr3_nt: TGTGCCAGCAGCCCCAAACCGGGGGCAGGGAATGATACGCAGTATTTT; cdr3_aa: CASSPKPGAGNDTQYF
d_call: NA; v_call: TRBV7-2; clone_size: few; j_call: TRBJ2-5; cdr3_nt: TGTGCCAGCAGCTCTGATATAGCCGGGGAGACCCAGTACTTC; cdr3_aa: CASSSDIAGETQYF
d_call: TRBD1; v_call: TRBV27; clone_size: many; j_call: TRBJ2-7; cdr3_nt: TGTGCCAGCAGTTTACAGGGGGCCTTGTACGAGCAGTACTTC; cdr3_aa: CASSLQGALYEQYF
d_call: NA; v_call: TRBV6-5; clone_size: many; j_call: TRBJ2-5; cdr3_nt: TGTGCCAGCAGTTACGAACAGTACCAAGAGACCCAGTACTTC; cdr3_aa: CASSYEQYQETQYF
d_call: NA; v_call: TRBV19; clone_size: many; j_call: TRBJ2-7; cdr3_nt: TGTGCCAGTAGTATAGCAAGGGGTTCCTACGAGCAGTACTTC; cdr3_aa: CASSIARGSYEQYF
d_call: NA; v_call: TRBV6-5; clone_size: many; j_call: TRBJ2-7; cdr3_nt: TGTGCCAGCAGTTACTCCGGGAGTGACTACGAGCAGTACTTC; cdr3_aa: CASSYSGSDYEQYF
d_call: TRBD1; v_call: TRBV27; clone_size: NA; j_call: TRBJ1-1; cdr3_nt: TGTGCCAGCAGCCGGACAGGGCAAGAAGCTTTCTTT; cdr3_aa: CASSRTGQEAFF
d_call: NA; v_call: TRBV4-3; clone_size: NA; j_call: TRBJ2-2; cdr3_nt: TGCGCCAGCAGCCAATCCTGGGGGCGTAACACCGGGGAGCTGTTTTTT; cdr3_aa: CASSQSWGRNTGELFF
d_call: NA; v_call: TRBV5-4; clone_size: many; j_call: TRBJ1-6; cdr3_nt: TGTGCCAGCAGCTTGGGTCTGTCTAATTCACCCCTCCACTTT; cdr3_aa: CASSLGLSNSPLHF
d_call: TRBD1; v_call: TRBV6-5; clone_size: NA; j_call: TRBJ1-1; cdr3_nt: TGTGCCAGCAGTTCCAGGGGGCCGGGGGGAGCTTTCTTT; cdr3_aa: CASSSRGPGGAFF
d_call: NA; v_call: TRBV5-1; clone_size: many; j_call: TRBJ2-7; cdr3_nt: TGCGCCAGCAGCTTGGCCCGGATGGGCTACGAGCAGTACTTC; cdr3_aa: CASSLARMGYEQYF
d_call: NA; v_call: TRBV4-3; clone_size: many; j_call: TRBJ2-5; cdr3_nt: TGCGCCAGCAGCAAAGGTTCCAGCCCACAAGAGACCCAGTACTTC; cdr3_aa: CASSKGSSPQETQYF
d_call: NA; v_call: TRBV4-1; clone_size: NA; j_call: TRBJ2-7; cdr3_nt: TGCGCCAGCAGTCCATACGGGGTATCCCACGAGCAGTACTTC; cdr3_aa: CASSPYGVSHEQYF
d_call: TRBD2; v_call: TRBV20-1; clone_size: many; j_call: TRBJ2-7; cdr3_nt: TGCAGTGCTAGAGAGGGAGAAGCGGGGATCTCCTACGAGCAGTACTTC; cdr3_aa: CSAREGEAGISYEQYF
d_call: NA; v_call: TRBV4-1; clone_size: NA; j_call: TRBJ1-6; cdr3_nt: TGCGCCCGCAGCCAAATCGGGGGGAATTCACCCCTCCACTTT; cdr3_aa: CARSQIGGNSPLHF
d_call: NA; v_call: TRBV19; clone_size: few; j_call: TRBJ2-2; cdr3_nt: TGTGCCAGTTCCCTCTGGGCAGGGAAAGCCGGGGAGCTGTTTTTT; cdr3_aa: CASSLWAGKAGELFF
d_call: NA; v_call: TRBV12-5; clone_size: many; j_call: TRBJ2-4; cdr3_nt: TGTGCTAGTGGCTCCTACCCTATTAAAAACATTCAGTACTTC; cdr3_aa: CASGSYPIKNIQYF
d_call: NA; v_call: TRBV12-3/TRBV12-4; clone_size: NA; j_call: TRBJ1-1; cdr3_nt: TGTGCCAGCATCTTTTGGGGCAAGGATCCTGAAGCTTTCTTT; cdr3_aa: CASIFWGKDPEAFF
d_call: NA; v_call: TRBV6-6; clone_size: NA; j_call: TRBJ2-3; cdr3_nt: TGTGCCAGCAGTTTAAGCCGGGGGGCCGCAGATACGCAGTATTTT; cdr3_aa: CASSLSRGAADTQYF
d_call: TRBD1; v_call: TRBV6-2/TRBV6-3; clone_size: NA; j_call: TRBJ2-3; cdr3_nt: TGTGCCAGCAGACTCCTGGACAGGGAAGGGGATACGCAGTATTTT; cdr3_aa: CASRLLDREGDTQYF